Each of the 31 T cell receptor beta chains below was sequenced from the same sample in a study of cytomegalovirus exposure and HLA in healthy donors. The PCR was carried out with 60 Vbeta primers and 13 Jbeta primers. The repertoire was sequenced with immunoSEQ multiplex PCR; TCRdb's copy has only in-frame clones and lacks some. This sample has about 36,000 clones; 60% to 75% occur once, and the top ten carry 6.5%. Material: PBMCs. These receptors were obtained from a young man in good health and CMV-seronegative.

V gene TRBV6-6 combines with J gene TRBJ2-1; 9 positions agree with TRBD1. Germline trimming cut 6 bases from V and 10 bases from J; bases unmatched to any gene: 1. The CDR3 extends over 11 amino acids. CDR1 and CDR2 from the germline V gene are MNHNY and SVGAGI (reference sequence). CDR3 sequence (DNA): TGTGCCAGCAGCACAGGGGGCGAGCAGTTCTTC. This gives the protein CASSTGGEQFF.

This clone was recorded a few times. The V call is TRBV2, the J call TRBJ1-2; perhaps TRBD1 as D (6 bases). Trimming removed 6 bases from V and 0 bases from J, with 8 bases in between. Germline values: CDR1 SNHLY, CDR2 FYNNEI. The CDR3 spans 13 residues. CDR3 sequence: CASRRDTNYGYTF. The CDR3 nucleotides are TGTGCCAGCAGACGGGACACTAACTATGGCTACACCTTC.

V and J are TRBV29-1 and TRBJ2-6, with 10 bases fitting TRBD1. Unmatched junction bases numbered 9, after V lost 5 bases and J lost 2 bases. The CDR3 contains 17 residues. Germline-derived CDR1 and CDR2 are SQVTM and ANQGSEA. CDR3 nucleotides: TGCAGCGTTCGAGTCCCGGGACAGGGGCCTGGGGCCAACGTCCTGACTTTC. It codes for CSVRVPGQGPGANVLTF.

V and J are TRBV19 and TRBJ2-7; the D gene is possibly TRBD2 (5 bases). The CDR3 is 14 amino acids. V lost 4 bases, J lost 0 bases, and 10 bases lay in between. CDR1 is LNHDA and CDR2 is SQIVND in the germline V gene (reference sequence). The DNA of the CDR3 is TGTGCCAGTAGTAGGGAGACAAGCTCCTACGAGCAGTACTTC. As protein: CASSRETSSYEQYF.

The chain joins TRBV10-3 to TRBJ2-3; D uncertain. Trimming took 4 bases from V and 2 from J, leaving 4 bases between them. The CDR3 length is 12 residues. CDR1 is ENHRY and CDR2 is SYGVKD in the germline V gene. The CDR3 DNA is TGTGCCATCAGTGTGGCCACAGATACGCAGTATTTT. Protein: CAISVATDTQYF.

The CDR3 loop reads CASSLKGLRVDYEQYF. The CDR3 DNA sequence: TGTGCCAGCAGCTTGAAAGGTCTCAGGGTGGACTACGAGCAGTACTTC. V is TRBV5-4 and J is TRBJ2-7, with D possibly matching TRBD1 (5 bases). Germline CDR1 and CDR2: SGHNT and YYREEE (reference sequence). The germline V and J ends were trimmed by 1 base and 3 bases, with 17 bases remaining between them. The CDR3 consists of 16 residues.

The chain recombines TRBV10-1 with TRBJ2-1; the D gene is possibly TRBD1 (5 bases). The CDR3 is made up of 15 amino acids. Germline V gene sequence: CDR1 WNHNN, CDR2 SYGVQD (reference sequence). V was trimmed by 0 bases and J by 4 bases, leaving 10 bases between them. CDR3 coding DNA: TGCGCCAGCAGTGAGTCAATACAGGTTTACAATGAGCAGTTCTTC. Amino acid sequence: CASSESIQVYNEQFF.

The chain carries TRBV28 and TRBJ2-5, with a weak D call TRBD1 (6 bases). Trimming removed 5 bases at V and 0 bases at J, with 13 bases between. The CDR3 is 15 residues long. The V gene's germline CDR1 is MDHEN and CDR2 SYDVKM. The CDR3 is CASSIPGQNQETQYF. DNA for the CDR3: TGTGCCAGCAGTATCCCAGGACAGAACCAAGAGACCCAGTACTTC.

This chain uses TRBV6-1 with TRBJ2-1; 7 bases are shared with TRBD2. The V and J ends lost 8 bases and 1 base, in that order; junction bases with no gene match: 2. Germline loops: CDR1 MNHNS, CDR2 SASEGT. The CDR3 length is 13 residues. In nucleotides, the CDR3 is TGTGCCAGCCGCGGGAGTTCCTACAATGAGCAGTTCTTC. It encodes CASRGSSYNEQFF.

V gene TRBV18 combines with J gene TRBJ2-3; D is unclear. The CDR3 has 14 amino acids. The V gene's germline CDR1 is KGHSH and CDR2 LQKENI. Trimming stripped 3 bases from V and 0 bases from J, with 7 bases between. CDR3 bases: TGTGCCAGCTCACCCTCTGTCAGCACAGATACGCAGTATTTT. Its translation is CASSPSVSTDTQYF.

V gene TRBV15 combines with J gene TRBJ2-3, with 9 bases lining up with TRBD2. V lost 0 bases, J lost 2 bases, and 3 bases stayed unmatched. CDR3 length: 16 residues. The V gene's germline CDR1 is LNHNV and CDR2 YYDKDF (reference sequence). This CDR3 reads CATSRERGGTTDTQYF. In DNA, the CDR3 is TGTGCCACCAGCAGAGAGCGGGGGGGGACCACAGATACGCAGTATTTT.

The chain's CDR3 is CASSWARDSSGANVLTF. The CDR3 nucleotides read TGTGCCAGCAGTTGGGCTCGGGACAGCTCTGGGGCCAACGTCCTGACTTTC. The J gene is TRBJ2-6, the V gene TRBV28; 7 nucleotides line up with TRBD1. CDR3 size: 17 residues. Trimming took 4 bases from V and 0 from J; bases not matched to a gene: 6. Germline V gives CDR1 MDHEN, CDR2 SYDVKM.

This rearrangement joins TRBV27 to TRBJ2-7; D may be TRBD1 (6 bases). This CDR3 has 15 amino acids. V was shortened by 8 bases and J by 1 base, with 18 bases between the two germline ends. In germline, CDR1 is MNHEY, CDR2 SMNVEV (reference sequence). The CDR3 coding sequence is TGTGCCAGCGGGCCGGACAGACGAATTTCCTACGAGCAGTACTTC. This translates into CASGPDRRISYEQYF.

V usage is TRBV4-2 and J usage is TRBJ2-5; TRBD2 is a possible D gene (7 bases). The CDR3 runs 15 residues. The V and J ends lost 1 base and 4 bases respectively, with 13 bases between them. Germline V CDR1 and CDR2: LGHNA, YNFKEQ. The CDR3 DNA reads TGTGCCAGCAGCCAAGGGGGGGGGCCGGCAGAGACCCAGTACTTC. Translated: CASSQGGGPAETQYF.

The rearrangement links TRBV5-6 to TRBJ1-5; D is perhaps TRBD1 (5 bases). The V end lost 3 bases, the J end lost 1 base, and 8 bases lay between the germline ends. This CDR3 contains 14 residues. The germline V gene encodes CDR1 SGHDT and CDR2 YYEEEE. The CDR3 reads CASSYSGSNQPQHF. CDR3 coding DNA: TGTGCCAGCAGCTATTCAGGGAGCAATCAGCCCCAGCATTTT.

This rearrangement joins TRBV7-9 to TRBJ1-2; a possible D gene is TRBD1 (6 bases). The CDR3 sequence is 15 residues long. The V gene's germline CDR1 is SEHNR and CDR2 FQNEAQ (reference sequence). Trimming left V 5 bases short and J 6 bases short, with 19 bases between. As DNA, the CDR3 is TGTGCCAGCAGCGGAGAAGTGCCACAGGGACATGGCTACACCTTC. Its protein is CASSGEVPQGHGYTF.

The J gene is TRBJ1-4, the V gene TRBV28; TRBD1 aligns across 7 bases. The CDR3 is 14 amino acids. With V trimmed by 9 bases and J by 1 base, 5 bases remained unmatched. Germline CDR1 is MDHEN and CDR2 is SYDVKM. The DNA of the CDR3 is TGTGCCAGTTACAGGGGTGAAACTAATGAAAAACTGTTTTTT. Protein sequence: CASYRGETNEKLFF.

This clone has more than one count but fewer than ten. This rearrangement joins TRBV5-1 to TRBJ1-6, with D perhaps matching TRBD1 (6 bases). CDR1 is SGHRS and CDR2 is YFSETQ in the germline V gene. Trimming removed 8 bases at V and 5 bases at J, with 14 bases between. The CDR3 has 14 residues. CDR3 DNA sequence: TGCGCCAGTACACCCGGGGACAATAATTCACCCCTCCACTTT. It translates to CASTPGDNNSPLHF. The variable domain in full, completed from reference TRBV5-1 and TRBJ1-6, reads KAGVTQTPRYLIKTRGQQVTLSCSPISGHRSVSWYQQTPGQGLQFLFEYFSETQRNKGNFPGRFSGRQFSNSRSEMNVSTLELGDSALYLCASTPGDNNSPLHFGNGTRLTVT.

The genes are TRBV11-2 and TRBJ2-3; D may be TRBD1 (7 bases). Germline loops: CDR1 SGHAT, CDR2 FQNNGV. The ends were cut back, 3 bases at V and 3 bases at J, with 16 bases in the middle. The CDR3 length is 16 residues. In DNA, the CDR3 is TGTGCCAGCAGCTTCCTGGGGGCAGGGGGGACAGATACGCAGTATTTT. Translation gives CASSFLGAGGTDTQYF.

The CDR3 loop reads CASRLQGGTEAFF. The CDR3 DNA is TGCGCCAGCAGGCTACAGGGAGGGACTGAAGCTTTCTTT. This sequence joins TRBV5-1 and TRBJ1-1, with D perhaps matching TRBD1 (6 bases). This CDR3 has 13 amino acids. Germline CDR1 and CDR2: SGHRS and YFSETQ. Trimming took 5 bases from V and 5 from J, leaving 13 bases between them.

This sequence joins TRBV14 and TRBJ2-5, with 7 bases that match TRBD1. There are 15 residues in the CDR3. Germline lookup yields CDR1 SGHDN and CDR2 FVKESK. V lost 4 bases, J lost 1 base, and 6 bases stayed unmatched. The CDR3: CASSLYWTGQETQYF. The CDR3 DNA is TGTGCCAGCAGCCTCTACTGGACAGGCCAAGAGACCCAGTACTTC.

This chain uses TRBV7-9 with TRBJ2-7; 13 bases are shared with TRBD2. The length of the CDR3 is 16 residues. V dropped 4 bases and J dropped 2; count of bases not matched to a gene: 5. The germline V gene encodes CDR1 SEHNR and CDR2 FQNEAQ (reference sequence). CDR3 sequence (DNA): TGTGCCAGCAGCTCCCCAGGACTAGCGGGAGCCTACGAGCAGTACTTC. Amino acids: CASSSPGLAGAYEQYF.

This sequence joins TRBV6-1 and TRBJ1-4; D possibly corresponds to TRBD1 (5 bases). Germline V gene sequence: CDR1 MNHNS, CDR2 SASEGT. CDR3 length equals 14 residues. The V end was cut by 8 bases, the J end by 7 bases, with 17 bases between. The CDR3: CASGNSLGAEKLFF. The CDR3 DNA reads as TGTGCCAGCGGGAACAGCTTAGGGGCTGAAAAACTGTTTTTT.

This chain uses TRBV5-8 with TRBJ1-4; D is unresolved. The ends were cut back, 6 bases at V and 2 bases at J, with 5 bases in the middle. The CDR3 has 12 amino acids. The germline V gene has CDR1 SGHTS and CDR2 YDEGEE. The CDR3 reads CASIRTNEKLFF. The CDR3 nucleotides read TGTGCCAGCATCAGGACTAATGAAAAACTGTTTTTT.

The chain employs TRBV28 and TRBJ1-2; D possibly corresponds to TRBD1 (6 bases). The CDR3 extends over 15 amino acids. The ends were cut back, 6 bases at V and 4 bases at J, with 18 bases in the middle. Germline-derived CDR1 and CDR2 are MDHEN and SYDVKM. Here the CDR3 DNA reads TGTGCCAGCAGACGGACAGTCCCAAGGGGCTATGGCTACACCTTC. As protein: CASRRTVPRGYGYTF.

CDR3 in amino acids: CASSPREGNEAFF. Here the CDR3 DNA reads TGCGCCAGCAGCCCCCGGGAGGGGAATGAAGCTTTCTTT. V usage is TRBV4-3 and J usage is TRBJ1-1; D perhaps matches TRBD1 (5 bases). Trimming pared 4 bases from V and 7 bases from J, leaving 13 bases between. CDR1 LGHNA and CDR2 YSLEER come from the germline V gene. This CDR3 spans 13 amino acids.

The rearrangement links TRBV18 to TRBJ2-7; TRBD1 matches 8 bases. The germline V gene has CDR1 KGHSH and CDR2 LQKENI. V was clipped by 2 bases and J by 5 bases; unmatched bases: 8. There are 15 residues in the CDR3. The CDR3 nucleotides read TGTGCCAGCTCACCATCGACAGGGGCGCTCAACGAGCAGTACTTC. This encodes CASSPSTGALNEQYF.

V gene TRBV5-6 combines with J gene TRBJ1-1; D is uncertain. The germline V gene encodes CDR1 SGHDT and CDR2 YYEEEE. This CDR3 spans 14 amino acids. V lost 0 bases and J lost 1, with 7 bases in between. The CDR3 nucleotides are TGTGCCAGCAGCTTGGCCAACAGGAACACTGAAGCTTTCTTT. This encodes CASSLANRNTEAFF.

V is TRBV15 and J is TRBJ1-5; the D is unclear. V was clipped by 3 bases and J by 5 bases, with 8 bases between them. The CDR3 covers 13 residues. Germline V gives CDR1 LNHNV, CDR2 YYDKDF (reference sequence). The CDR3 DNA reads TGTGCCACCAGCAGCCACGCGGATCAGCCCCAGCATTTT. Translation: CATSSHADQPQHF.

The chain links TRBV29-1 to TRBJ1-4, with a weak D call TRBD1 (5 bases). This CDR3 is built from 13 residues. CDR1 and CDR2 from the germline V gene are SQVTM and ANQGSEA. Trimming shortened V by 7 bases and J by 7 bases, and 16 bases separated the two germline ends. CDR3 sequence: CSGTREVGEKLFF. In nucleotides, the CDR3 is TGCAGCGGAACCAGGGAGGTTGGTGAAAAACTGTTTTTT.

The chain carries TRBV6-5 and TRBJ1-2, with TRBD1 as a possible D gene (6 bases). The germline CDR1 and CDR2 sequences are MNHEY and SVGAGI. V lost 2 bases and J lost 4, with 11 bases in between. This CDR3 spans 14 amino acids. In DNA form, the CDR3 reads TGTGCCAGCAGTTACGGCGGCAGGGGCTATGGCTACACCTTC. Translated: CASSYGGRGYGYTF.